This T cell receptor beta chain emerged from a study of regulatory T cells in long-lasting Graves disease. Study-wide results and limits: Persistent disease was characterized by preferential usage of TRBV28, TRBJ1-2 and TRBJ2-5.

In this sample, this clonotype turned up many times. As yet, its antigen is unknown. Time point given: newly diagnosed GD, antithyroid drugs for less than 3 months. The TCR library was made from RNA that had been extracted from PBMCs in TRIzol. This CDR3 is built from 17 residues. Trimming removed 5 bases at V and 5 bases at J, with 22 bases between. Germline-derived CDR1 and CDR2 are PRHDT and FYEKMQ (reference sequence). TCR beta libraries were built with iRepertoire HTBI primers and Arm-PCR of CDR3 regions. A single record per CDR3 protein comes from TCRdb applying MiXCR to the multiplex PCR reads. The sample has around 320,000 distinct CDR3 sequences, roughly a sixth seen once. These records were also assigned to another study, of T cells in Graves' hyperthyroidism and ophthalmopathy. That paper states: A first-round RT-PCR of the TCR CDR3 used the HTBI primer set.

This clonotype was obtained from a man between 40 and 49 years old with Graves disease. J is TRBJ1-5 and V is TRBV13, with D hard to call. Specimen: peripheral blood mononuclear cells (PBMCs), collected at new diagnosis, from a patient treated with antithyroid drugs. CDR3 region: CASSPPPLKDGYQPQHF. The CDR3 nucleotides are TGTGCCAGCAGCCCACCCCCTCTCAAGGACGGCTATCAGCCCCAGCATTTT.